This TCR beta chain was sequenced for a study of T-cell reconstitution after alpha-beta-depleted transplantation in children. The germline V gene has CDR1 SGHDN and CDR2 FVKESK. CDR3 length: 15 amino acids. With 2 bases removed from V and 1 base from J, the gap between germline ends came to 10 bases. Preparing the TCRbeta library involved the use of unique molecular identifiers. Using its own MiXCR run on the PCR reads, TCRdb lists one record per CDR3 protein. The top ten hold 4.5% to 6% of the sample, which has about 420,000 distinct CDR3 sequences, roughly 11% seen once. The receptor was isolated from a human donor who donated a stem cell graft to a child with acute myeloid leukemia. This specimen was PBMCs from the stem cell graft donor, taken from the stem cell graft. J is TRBJ2-3 and V is TRBV14; no clear D. The CDR3 protein is CASSQLSAGTDTQYF. The CDR3 nucleotides read TGTGCCAGCAGCCAACTTTCGGCAGGCACAGATACGCAGTATTTT.